The 10 T cell receptor beta chains in this list originate from one sample, sequenced in a study of cytomegalovirus exposure and HLA in healthy donors listed by TCRdb under 2017. The method behind the library was the immunoSEQ multiplex PCR assay. As stored in TCRdb, this immuneACCESS dataset retains in-frame rearrangements with V and J assigned. A fraction of the clones does not appear; measured against another copy, unresolved V genes explain less than half of the discrepancy, and the remainder lacks a known reason. The table for this sample lists 150,000 to 170,000 clones; approximately 86% of them were counted only once. 20% to 25% of the sample is held by the ten biggest clonotypes. The sequenced sample consisted of PBMCs. The receptors here all came from a man in his late teens or twenties in good health and CMV-seropositive.

The chain uses TRBV19 and TRBJ2-1, with D maybe TRBD2 (6 bases). This CDR3 has 13 residues. CDR1 is LNHDA and CDR2 is SQIVND in the germline V gene (reference sequence). V lost 8 bases to trimming and J lost 5 bases, with 13 bases between them. The CDR3 nucleotides read TGTGCCAGTGGGTTCGGGGGAAACAATGAGCAGTTCTTC. It specifies CASGFGGNNEQFF.

The rearrangement uses TRBV5-1 and TRBJ2-7; 12 bases match TRBD1. This CDR3 comprises 15 residues. Germline V gives CDR1 SGHRS, CDR2 YFSETQ. J gave up 5 bases and V 2 bases, and 5 bases lay outside the gene matches. In nucleotides, the CDR3 is TGCGCCAGCAGCTTCGGGACAGGGGGCTCAAACGAGCAGTACTTC. Translated: CASSFGTGGSNEQYF.

DNA of the CDR3: TGTGCCAGCAGCTCTGAACGGACAGGCTACAATGAGCAGTTCTTC. It specifies CASSSERTGYNEQFF. This sequence joins TRBV7-8 and TRBJ2-1; 7 positions agree with TRBD1. This CDR3 has 15 amino acids. Trimming removed 4 bases from V and 3 bases from J; junction bases left unmatched: 6. Germline V gene sequence: CDR1 SGHVS, CDR2 FQNEAQ.

The gene calls are TRBV5-6 and TRBJ1-5, with a possible D match to TRBD1 (5 bases). The V gene lost 1 base and the J gene lost 1 base, with 9 bases spanning the gap. Germline assignment: CDR1 SGHDT and CDR2 YYEEEE. The CDR3 sequence is 15 residues long. The DNA for the CDR3 is TGTGCCAGCAGCTTGTGGGCAGGGAGCAATCAGCCCCAGCATTTT. Protein: CASSLWAGSNQPQHF.

This chain uses TRBV9 with TRBJ2-3, with TRBD2 identical over 15 bases. The CDR3 runs 16 residues. Germline-derived CDR1 and CDR2 are SGDLS and YYNGEE. V trimming: 3 bases; J trimming: 7 bases; junction bases outside the gene matches: 6. CDR3 in amino acids: CASSAGLAGGPNTQYF. The CDR3 DNA is TGTGCCAGCAGCGCAGGACTAGCGGGGGGGCCAAATACGCAGTATTTT.

The chain's CDR3 is CASSSTRQGDPYGYTF. Here the CDR3 DNA reads TGTGCCAGCAGCTCCACTAGACAGGGAGACCCCTATGGCTACACCTTC. V gene TRBV7-9 combines with J gene TRBJ1-2, with TRBD1 matching over 7 bases. The CDR3 loop spans 16 amino acids. J lost 4 bases, V lost 4 bases, and 12 bases had no gene match. Germline V CDR1 and CDR2: SEHNR, FQNEAQ (reference sequence).

The V call is TRBV6-6, the J call TRBJ2-7; no clear D. CDR1 MNHNY and CDR2 SVGAGI come from the germline V gene (reference sequence). The V gene lost 1 base and the J gene lost 5 bases, with 18 bases spanning the gap. The CDR3 has 16 amino acids. CDR3 sequence: CASSYLGPRALDEQYF. In DNA form, the CDR3 reads TGTGCCAGCAGTTACTTGGGCCCCCGAGCACTCGACGAGCAGTACTTC.

This chain joins TRBV6-5 and TRBJ1-4; 7 nucleotides match TRBD1. The CDR3 has 16 residues. V was pared by 0 bases and J by 0 bases, with 1 base of the junction left unmatched. Per germline, CDR1 MNHEY and CDR2 SVGAGI. In DNA form, the CDR3 reads TGTGCCAGCAGTTACTCGGGGACAGCAACTAATGAAAAACTGTTTTTT. It yields the protein CASSYSGTATNEKLFF.

This chain connects TRBV6-1 to TRBJ1-3; no clear D. Trimming took 0 bases from V and 0 from J, leaving 9 bases between them. Germline V gene data show CDR1 as MNHNS and CDR2 as SASEGT. The CDR3 runs to 16 residues. The CDR3 sequence: CASSEAQSFSGNTIYF. The DNA of the CDR3 is TGTGCCAGCAGTGAAGCGCAGTCCTTCTCTGGAAACACCATATATTTT.

The chain has TRBV6-5 and TRBJ2-7; TRBD1 aligns across 10 bases. The germline CDR1 and CDR2 sequences are MNHEY and SVGAGI. The CDR3 length is 16 residues. J gave up 2 bases and V 4 bases, and 8 bases lay outside the gene matches. The CDR3 loop reads CASSSPPGQGTYEQYF. The CDR3 DNA is TGTGCCAGCAGTTCCCCCCCGGGACAGGGGACCTACGAGCAGTACTTC.